The rows below give T cell receptor beta chains drawn from one sample of a study of blood T cell repertoires in COVID-19. Using immunoSEQ multiplex PCR, the repertoire was profiled, and TCRdb retains in-frame clones only, with some absent. The sample includes roughly 380,000 clones, roughly 87% of them seen just once. Source material: PBMCs or T cells enriched from blood (not recorded which). Every receptor here comes from a woman in her 30s who had recovered from COVID-19. The CDR3 runs from the conserved cysteine through the conserved F or W. Fields, in order: D gene, V gene, clone size, J gene, CDR3 protein, CDR3 DNA. D genes are given only for firm matches. For some rows the clone size is stated as once, few or many, or as a class when expanded; others skip it.

>TRBD2|TRBV19|.|TRBJ2-1
CASSISGREHNEQFF
TGTGCCAGTAGTATAAGCGGGAGAGAGCACAATGAGCAGTTCTTC
>TRBD1|TRBV19|.|TRBJ1-2
CASSATGGYLTLYGYTF
TGTGCCAGTAGTGCGACAGGGGGATACCTAACTCTCTATGGCTACACCTTC
>.|TRBV9|.|TRBJ2-2
CASSVVPAGTGELFF
TGTGCCAGCAGCGTAGTTCCAGCGGGCACCGGGGAGCTGTTTTTT
>TRBD1|TRBV29-1|.|TRBJ2-7
CSVEGTGLTYEQYF
TGCAGCGTTGAAGGGACAGGTCTGACCTACGAGCAGTACTTC
>.|TRBV19|.|TRBJ2-2
CASSIAQNTGELFF
TGTGCCAGTAGTATAGCCCAGAACACCGGGGAGCTGTTTTTT
>.|TRBV19|.|TRBJ2-7
CASTITGSSYEQYF
TGTGCCAGTACGATTACAGGGAGTTCCTACGAGCAGTACTTC
>.|TRBV11-2|.|TRBJ2-7
CASTLAPYYEQYF
TGTGCCAGCACCTTAGCCCCTTACTACGAGCAGTACTTC
>.|TRBV5-4|.|TRBJ2-7
CACRRGGSYEQYF
TGTGCCTGTCGGAGGGGGGGTTCCTACGAGCAGTACTTC
>TRBD2|TRBV5-1|.|TRBJ2-5
CASSLSLAGIQETQYF
TGCGCCAGCAGCTTGTCACTAGCGGGTATCCAAGAGACCCAGTACTTC
>.|TRBV11-3|.|TRBJ2-2
CASSLPGAAATGELFF
TGTGCCAGCAGCTTACCAGGGGCCGCGGCCACCGGGGAGCTGTTTTTT
>TRBD2|TRBV6-1|.|TRBJ2-3
CASSDAIRSSGGQTDTQYF
TGTGCCAGCAGTGACGCGATTCGGTCTAGCGGGGGACAAACAGATACGCAGTATTTT
>.|TRBV28|.|TRBJ1-2
CASSFPFGGYTF
TGTGCCAGCAGTTTCCCCTTCGGGGGCTACACCTTC
>TRBD1|TRBV6-5|.|TRBJ1-5
CASSLGQATTQHF
TGTGCCAGCAGTTTGGGACAGGCCACTACCCAGCATTTT
>TRBD1|TRBV5-1|.|TRBJ2-7
CASSLGGTGPVGEQYF
TGCGCCAGCAGCTTGGGGGGGACAGGTCCCGTAGGTGAGCAGTACTTC
>.|TRBV9|.|TRBJ1-6
CASSVAVQSPLHF
TGTGCCAGCAGCGTAGCAGTCCAATCACCCCTCCACTTT
>TRBD1|TRBV9|.|TRBJ2-3
CASSAGTGYTDTQYF
TGTGCCAGCAGCGCCGGGACAGGGTACACAGATACGCAGTATTTT
>.|TRBV7-2|.|TRBJ2-1
CASSVTAGTTYNEQFF
TGTGCCAGCAGCGTGACCGCCGGGACAACCTACAATGAGCAGTTCTTC
>.|TRBV7-9|.|TRBJ2-7
CASSLSLDSPTYEQYF
TGTGCCAGCAGCTTAAGTTTGGACTCCCCCACCTACGAGCAGTACTTC
>.|TRBV19|.|TRBJ1-2
CASSIAPGGYTF
TGTGCCAGTAGTATAGCCCCAGGTGGCTACACCTTC
>TRBD1|TRBV28|.|TRBJ1-5
CASSSPAGGEYQPQHF
TGTGCCAGCAGTTCCCCCGCAGGGGGTGAATATCAGCCCCAGCATTTT
>TRBD1|TRBV24-1|.|TRBJ1-1
CATSDTGGGEAFF
TGTGCCACCAGTGACACAGGGGGCGGTGAAGCTTTCTTT
>.|TRBV5-1|.|TRBJ1-2
CASSFGPGEGVDYGYTF
TGCGCCAGCAGCTTCGGCCCAGGGGAGGGAGTAGACTATGGCTACACCTTC
>.|TRBV5-1|.|TRBJ2-1
CASSLAGAGNYNEQFF
TGCGCCAGCAGCTTGGCGGGCGCGGGAAACTACAATGAGCAGTTCTTC
>TRBD1|TRBV5-5|once|TRBJ1-2
CASSPYGTANYGYTF
TGTGCCAGCAGCCCCTACGGGACAGCTAACTATGGCTACACCTTC
>TRBD1|TRBV4-2|.|TRBJ1-2
CASSLSGTAYGYTF
TGTGCCAGCAGCCTAAGTGGGACAGCTTATGGCTACACCTTC
>.|TRBV29-1|.|TRBJ1-4
CSANGAGGSTNEKLFF
TGCAGCGCCAACGGGGCCGGAGGGTCAACTAATGAAAAACTGTTTTTT
>.|TRBV28|.|TRBJ2-5
CASSFRDNQETQYF
TGTGCCAGCAGTTTCCGGGACAACCAAGAGACCCAGTACTTC
>TRBD2|TRBV19|.|TRBJ2-2
CASSIIAGGRALTGTGELFF
TGTGCCAGTAGTATTATAGCGGGAGGGCGGGCGCTAACGGGCACCGGGGAGCTGTTTTTT
>.|TRBV5-1|.|TRBJ2-7
CASKVFSGSSYEQYF
TGCGCCAGCAAAGTTTTCTCGGGGAGCTCCTACGAGCAGTACTTC
>.|TRBV9|.|TRBJ2-7
CASSVSTGGYEQYF
TGTGCCAGCAGCGTATCAACTGGGGGGTACGAGCAGTACTTC